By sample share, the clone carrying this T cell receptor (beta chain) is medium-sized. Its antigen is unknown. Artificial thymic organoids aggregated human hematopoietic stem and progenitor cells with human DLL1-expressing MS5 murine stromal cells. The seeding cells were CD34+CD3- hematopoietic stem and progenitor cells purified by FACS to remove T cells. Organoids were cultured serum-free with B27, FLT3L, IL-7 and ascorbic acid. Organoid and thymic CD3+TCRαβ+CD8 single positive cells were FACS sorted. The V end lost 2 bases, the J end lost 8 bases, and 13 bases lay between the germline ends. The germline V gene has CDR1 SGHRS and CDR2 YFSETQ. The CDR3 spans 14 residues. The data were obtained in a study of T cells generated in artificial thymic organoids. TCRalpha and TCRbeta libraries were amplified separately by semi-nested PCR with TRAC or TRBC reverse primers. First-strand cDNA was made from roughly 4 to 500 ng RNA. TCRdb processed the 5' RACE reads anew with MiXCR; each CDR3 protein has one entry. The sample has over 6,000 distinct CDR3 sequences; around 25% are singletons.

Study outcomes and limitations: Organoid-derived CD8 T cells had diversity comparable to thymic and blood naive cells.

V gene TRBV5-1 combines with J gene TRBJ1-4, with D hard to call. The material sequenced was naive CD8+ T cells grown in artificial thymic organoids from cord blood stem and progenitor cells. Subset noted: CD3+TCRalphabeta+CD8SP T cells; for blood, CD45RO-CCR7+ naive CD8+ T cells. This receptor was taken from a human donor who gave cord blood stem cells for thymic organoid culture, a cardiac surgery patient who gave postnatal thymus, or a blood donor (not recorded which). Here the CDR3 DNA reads TGCGCCAGCAGCTTCTACCCGGCGGCGGAAAAACTGTTTTTT. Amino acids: CASSFYPAAEKLFF.